The clone carrying this TCR beta chain was picked up one time. Within the sample, other DNA sequences also encode this same CDR3. This record comes from a study of blood T cell repertoires in COVID-19. Study-level background: Collection of acute and convalescent COVID-19 samples took place in the United States, Italy and Spain.

Authors' analysis steps: Amplification of reference gene primers was used by the study to estimate nucleated cell counts. Some clones are missing from TCRdb's copy, which holds only in-frame ones; the method was immunoSEQ multiplex PCR. The V and J calls and clone size are taken from that table; D and trimming were inferred from the DNA. The data contain about 380,000 clones, 75% to 90% of them singletons. The sample comprised peripheral blood. The TCR sequence derives from a young woman with acute or convalescent COVID-19.

This CDR3 is CASSSGQGDQPQHF. CDR3 in DNA: TGTGCCAGCAGCTCTGGACAGGGAGATCAGCCCCAGCATTTT. The V gene is TRBV7-9, the J gene TRBJ1-5, with 8 nucleotides matching TRBD1. Germline-derived CDR1 and CDR2 are SEHNR and FQNEAQ (reference sequence). This CDR3 is 14 amino acids long. V trimming: 4 bases; J trimming: 5 bases; junction bases outside the gene matches: 4.